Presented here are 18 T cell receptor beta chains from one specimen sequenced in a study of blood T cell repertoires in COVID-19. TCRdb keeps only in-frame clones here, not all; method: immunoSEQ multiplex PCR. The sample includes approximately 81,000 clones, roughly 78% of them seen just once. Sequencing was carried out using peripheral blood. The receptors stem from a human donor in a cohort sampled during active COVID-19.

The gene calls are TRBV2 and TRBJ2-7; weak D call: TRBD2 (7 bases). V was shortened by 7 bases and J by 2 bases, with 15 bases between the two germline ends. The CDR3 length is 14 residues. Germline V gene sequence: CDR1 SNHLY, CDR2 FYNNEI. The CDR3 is CASNKGGAAYEQYF. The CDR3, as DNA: TGTGCCAGCAACAAGGGGGGGGCGGCCTACGAGCAGTACTTC.

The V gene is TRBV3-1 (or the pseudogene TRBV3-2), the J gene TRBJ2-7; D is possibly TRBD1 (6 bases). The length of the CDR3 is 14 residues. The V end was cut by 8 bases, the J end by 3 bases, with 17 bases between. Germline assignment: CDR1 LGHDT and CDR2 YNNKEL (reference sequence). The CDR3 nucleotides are TGTGCCAGCGGCGTAACAGGGATCGGCTACGAGCAGTACTTC. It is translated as CASGVTGIGYEQYF.

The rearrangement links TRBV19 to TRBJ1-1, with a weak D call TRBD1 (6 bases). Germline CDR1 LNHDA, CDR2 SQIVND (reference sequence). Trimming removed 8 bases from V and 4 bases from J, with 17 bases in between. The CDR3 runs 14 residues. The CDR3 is CASSEDRPRTEAFF. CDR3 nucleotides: TGTGCCAGTTCGGAGGACAGACCACGCACTGAAGCTTTCTTT.

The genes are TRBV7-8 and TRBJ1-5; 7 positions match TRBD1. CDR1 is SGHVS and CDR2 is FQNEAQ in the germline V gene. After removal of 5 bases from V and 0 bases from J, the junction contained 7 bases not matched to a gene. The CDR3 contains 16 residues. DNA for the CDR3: TGTGCCAGCAGCCCCCAGGGGGGTTATAGCAATCAGCCCCAGCATTTT. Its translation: CASSPQGGYSNQPQHF.

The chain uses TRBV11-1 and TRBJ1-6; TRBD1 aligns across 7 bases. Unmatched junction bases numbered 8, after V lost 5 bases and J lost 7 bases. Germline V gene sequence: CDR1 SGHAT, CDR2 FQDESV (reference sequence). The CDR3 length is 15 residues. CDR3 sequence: CASSGSGTANSPLHF. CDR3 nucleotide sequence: TGTGCCAGCAGCGGTAGCGGGACAGCAAATTCACCCCTCCACTTT.

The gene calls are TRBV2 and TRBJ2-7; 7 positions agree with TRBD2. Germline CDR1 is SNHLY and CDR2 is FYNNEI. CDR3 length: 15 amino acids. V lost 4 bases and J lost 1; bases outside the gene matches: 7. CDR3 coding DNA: TGTGCCAGCAGTGTGGTCGGGGGGTCGTCCTACGAGCAGTACTTC. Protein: CASSVVGGSSYEQYF.

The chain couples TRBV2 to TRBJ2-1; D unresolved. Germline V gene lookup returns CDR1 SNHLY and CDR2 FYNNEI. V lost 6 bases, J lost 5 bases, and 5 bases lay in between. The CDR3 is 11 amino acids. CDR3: CASRYDNEQFF. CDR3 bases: TGTGCCAGCAGGTATGACAATGAGCAGTTCTTC.

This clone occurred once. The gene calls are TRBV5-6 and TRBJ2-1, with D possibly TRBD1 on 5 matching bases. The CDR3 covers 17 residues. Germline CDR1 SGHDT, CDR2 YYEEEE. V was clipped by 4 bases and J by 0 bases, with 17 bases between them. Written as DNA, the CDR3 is TGTGCCAGCAGCCAACGAGACAGACCGGCCTCCTACAATGAGCAGTTCTTC. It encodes CASSQRDRPASYNEQFF.

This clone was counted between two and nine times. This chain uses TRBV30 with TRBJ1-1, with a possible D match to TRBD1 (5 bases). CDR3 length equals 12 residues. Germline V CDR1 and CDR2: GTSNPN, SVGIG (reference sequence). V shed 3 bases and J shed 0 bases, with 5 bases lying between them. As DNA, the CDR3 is TGTGCCTGGAGAGGGGTGAACACTGAAGCTTTCTTT. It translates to CAWRGVNTEAFF.

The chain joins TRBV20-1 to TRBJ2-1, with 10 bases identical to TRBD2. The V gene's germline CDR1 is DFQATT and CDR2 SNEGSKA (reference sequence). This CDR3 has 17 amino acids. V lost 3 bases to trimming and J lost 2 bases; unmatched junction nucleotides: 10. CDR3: CSASSSGGARTYNEQFF. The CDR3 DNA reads TGCAGTGCTAGTTCCAGCGGGGGGGCCCGAACCTACAATGAGCAGTTCTTC.

CDR3 bases: TGTGCCAGCAGCCTAGAGGAGGGCTACTACACAGATACGCAGTATTTT. Its protein is CASSLEEGYYTDTQYF. The chain carries TRBV9 and TRBJ2-3; possible D gene TRBD2, 6 bases. Trimming pared 4 bases from V and 2 bases from J, leaving 17 bases between. This CDR3 contains 16 residues. Germline lookup yields CDR1 SGDLS and CDR2 YYNGEE.

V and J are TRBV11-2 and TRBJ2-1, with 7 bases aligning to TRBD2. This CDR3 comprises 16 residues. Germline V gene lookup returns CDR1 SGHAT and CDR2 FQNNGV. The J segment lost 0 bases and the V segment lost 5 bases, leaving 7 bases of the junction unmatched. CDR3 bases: TGTGCCAGCAGCGTTTGGGCTAGCGGCTCCTACAATGAGCAGTTCTTC. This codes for CASSVWASGSYNEQFF.

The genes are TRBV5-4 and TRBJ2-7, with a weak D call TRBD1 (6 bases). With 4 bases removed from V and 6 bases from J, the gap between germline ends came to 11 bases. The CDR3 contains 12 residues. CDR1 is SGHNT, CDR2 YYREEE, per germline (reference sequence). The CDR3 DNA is TGTGCCAGCAGCCAGGACAGAGGCGAGCAGTACTTC. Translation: CASSQDRGEQYF.

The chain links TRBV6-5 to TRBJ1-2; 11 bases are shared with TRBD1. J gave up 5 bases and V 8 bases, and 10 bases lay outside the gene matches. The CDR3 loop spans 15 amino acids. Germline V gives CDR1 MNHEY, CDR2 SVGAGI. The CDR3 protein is CASGLRDRGLYGYTF. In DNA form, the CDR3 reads TGTGCCAGCGGACTCCGGGACAGGGGGTTATATGGCTACACCTTC.

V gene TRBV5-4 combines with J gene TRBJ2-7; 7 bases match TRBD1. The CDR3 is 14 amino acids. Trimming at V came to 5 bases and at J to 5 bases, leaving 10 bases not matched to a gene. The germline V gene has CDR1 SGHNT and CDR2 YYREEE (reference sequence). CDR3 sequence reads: CASSPRTGFHEQYF. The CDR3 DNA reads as TGTGCCAGCAGTCCCCGGACAGGATTCCACGAGCAGTACTTC.

The CDR3 sequence: CASSLRKTGVDEQYF. The CDR3, as DNA: TGTGCCAGCAGCTTACGCAAGACAGGGGTCGACGAGCAGTACTTC. The chain joins TRBV11-3 to TRBJ2-7, with 8 bases fitting TRBD1. CDR3 length equals 15 residues. J lost 5 bases, V lost 2 bases, and 8 bases had no gene match. In germline, CDR1 is SGHNT, CDR2 YENEEA. Together with reference TRBV11-3 and TRBJ2-7, the CDR3 gives the full variable domain: EAGVVQSPRYKIIEKKQPVAFWCNPISGHNTLYWYLQNLGQGPELLIRYENEEAVDDSQLPKDRFSAERLKGVDSTLKIQPAELGDSAVYLCASSLRKTGVDEQYFGPGTRLTVT.

This CDR3 is CASRVWGGRSGNTIYF. Written as DNA, the CDR3 is TGTGCCAGCAGGGTGTGGGGGGGACGCTCTGGAAACACCATATATTTT. The V gene is TRBV5-4, the J gene TRBJ1-3; D is possibly TRBD1 (5 bases). Germline values: CDR1 SGHNT, CDR2 YYREEE (reference sequence). V lost 5 bases and J 0 bases, leaving 15 bases between the germline ends. The CDR3 contains 16 residues.

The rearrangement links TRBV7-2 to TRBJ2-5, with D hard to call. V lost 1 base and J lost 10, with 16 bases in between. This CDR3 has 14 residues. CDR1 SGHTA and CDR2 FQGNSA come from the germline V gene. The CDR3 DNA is TGTGCCAGCAGCTTAGAGCTGATTCCAGGTGACCAGTACTTC. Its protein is CASSLELIPGDQYF.